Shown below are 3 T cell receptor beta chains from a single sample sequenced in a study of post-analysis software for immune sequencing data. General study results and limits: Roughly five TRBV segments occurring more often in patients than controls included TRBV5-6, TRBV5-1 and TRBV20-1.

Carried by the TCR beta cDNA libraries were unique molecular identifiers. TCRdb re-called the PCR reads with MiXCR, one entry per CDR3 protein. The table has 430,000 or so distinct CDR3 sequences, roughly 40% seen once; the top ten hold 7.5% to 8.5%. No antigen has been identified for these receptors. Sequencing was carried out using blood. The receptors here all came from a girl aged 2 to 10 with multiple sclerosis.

The CDR3 spells CASSYEGGLRETQYF. CDR3 in DNA: TGTGCCAGCAGTTACGAGGGAGGGCTCAGGGAGACCCAGTACTTC. The gene calls are TRBV6-5 and TRBJ2-5; 7 bases line up with TRBD2. The ends lost 2 bases at V and 5 bases at J; junction bases unmatched: 8. Looked up from germline, CDR1 is MNHEY and CDR2 is SVGAGI. The CDR3 sequence is 15 residues long.

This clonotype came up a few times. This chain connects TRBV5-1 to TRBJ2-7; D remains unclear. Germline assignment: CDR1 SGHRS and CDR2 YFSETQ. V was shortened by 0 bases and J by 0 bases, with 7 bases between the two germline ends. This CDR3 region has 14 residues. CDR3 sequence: CASSLAPDSYEQYF. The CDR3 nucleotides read TGCGCCAGCAGCTTGGCCCCGGACTCCTACGAGCAGTACTTC.

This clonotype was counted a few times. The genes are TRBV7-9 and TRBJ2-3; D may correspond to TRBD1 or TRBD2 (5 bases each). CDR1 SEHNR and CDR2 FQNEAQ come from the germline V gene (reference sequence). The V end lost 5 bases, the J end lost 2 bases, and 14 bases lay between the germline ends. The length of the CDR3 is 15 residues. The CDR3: CASSPPGPNTDTQYF. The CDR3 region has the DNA TGTGCCAGCAGCCCACCGGGACCTAACACAGATACGCAGTATTTT.